This is a list of T cell receptor beta chains from one sample in a study of shared clonotypes between healthy human individuals. The table came from immunoSEQ multiplex PCR; TCRdb's copy has only in-frame clones and leaves some out. The repertoire holds a few hundred thousand clones, with roughly four fifths as singletons. The specimen sequenced was PBMCs. Every receptor here comes from a woman between 35 and 50 years old in good health. Some clones in this sample may be carry-over from other donors' samples. Both conserved end residues are part of each CDR3. D genes are given only for firm matches. Rows may omit the clone size; those that give it use once, few, many or a size class.

DNA	CDR3	size	V	J	D
TGTGCCAGCGGGCGGGGAGTTAGCTCCTACGAGCAGTACTTC	CASGRGVSSYEQYF	once	TRBV27	TRBJ2-7	NA
TGTGCCAGCAGTTTAGGCAAGGGATATTCACCCCTCCACTTT	CASSLGKGYSPLHF	NA	TRBV27	TRBJ1-6	NA
TGTGCCAGCAGCCCTCGGGGTCCTGCGAAGACTGAAGCTTTCTTT	CASSPRGPAKTEAFF	NA	TRBV21-1	TRBJ1-1	NA
TGTGCCAGCAGAGTCCAGGGGGCTGGGGCCAACGTCCTGACTTTC	CASRVQGAGANVLTF	NA	TRBV28	TRBJ2-6	TRBD1
TGTGCCAGCAGTTTTGCGGGGGAGTTCGATCAGCCCCAGCATTTT	CASSFAGEFDQPQHF	NA	TRBV28	TRBJ1-5	NA
TGTGCCAGCAGCCCACGTGGCGGGAGGGTGGGACGCGAGGTCGGGGAGCTGTTTTTT	CASSPRGGRVGREVGELFF	NA	TRBV7-8	TRBJ2-2	TRBD2
TGTGCCAGCTCACCCCCCTCGACGGGGGGCGAGCAGTACTTC	CASSPPSTGGEQYF	NA	TRBV18	TRBJ2-7	TRBD2
TGTGCCAGCAGTTACGCTGGGGGGAGCGCCCTCGACGAGCAGTACTTC	CASSYAGGSALDEQYF	NA	TRBV6-5	TRBJ2-7	NA
TGTGCCAGCTCGAGGGGAATGGCCTACGAGCAGTACTTC	CASSRGMAYEQYF	few	TRBV18	TRBJ2-7	NA
TGTGCCAGCAGCGCCCGGGACGGCAACTACGAGCAGTACTTC	CASSARDGNYEQYF	NA	TRBV7-6	TRBJ2-7	NA
TGCAGTGCTAGTGAGTGGAATGAGCAGTTCTTC	CSASEWNEQFF	NA	TRBV20-1	TRBJ2-1	NA
TGTGCCAGCAGCCAATGGGGATTCTATGGCTACACCTTC	CASSQWGFYGYTF	NA	TRBV6-6	TRBJ1-2	NA
TGTGCCAGCAGTGATGAAGGGTACTCCTACAATGAGCAGTTCTTC	CASSDEGYSYNEQFF	few	TRBV6-1	TRBJ2-1	NA
TGTGCCAGCAGCTTAGGTCTCGGACGAATTGAAAAACTGTTTTTT	CASSLGLGRIEKLFF	NA	TRBV11-2	TRBJ1-4	NA
TGTGCCAGTAGCCACAGGGTCGGGGAGCTGTTTTTT	CASSHRVGELFF	NA	TRBV19	TRBJ2-2	NA
TGTGCCAGCAGCTTGGGCGGGACAGGACCCTACAATGAGCAGTTCTTC	CASSLGGTGPYNEQFF	NA	TRBV5-4	TRBJ2-1	TRBD1
TGCGCTACTACAGGGAGGACCTACGAGCAGTACTTC	CATTGRTYEQYF	once	TRBV28	TRBJ2-7	NA
TGCGCCAGCAGCTTGGAAGCGGGGCCCACAGATACGCAGTATTTT	CASSLEAGPTDTQYF	NA	TRBV5-1	TRBJ2-3	TRBD2
TGTGCCAGCTCAGACTCCACGGGACAGCTATACGAGCAGTACTTC	CASSDSTGQLYEQYF	NA	TRBV18	TRBJ2-7	TRBD1
TGCGCCAGCAGCATAGGACAGACGGCAGATACGCAGTATTTT	CASSIGQTADTQYF	NA	TRBV5-1	TRBJ2-3	NA
TGTACTGACTTCGGGGGGCCAGGTGGGGAAAAACTGTTTTTT	CTDFGGPGGEKLFF	NA	TRBV19	TRBJ1-4	NA
TGTGCCAGAAACTTGACGACTAATGGACTAGCGGGCAATGAGCAGTTCTTC	CARNLTTNGLAGNEQFF	NA	TRBV5-4	TRBJ2-1	TRBD2
TGTGCCAGCAGCTTGGGACAAGGCGACGAGCAGTACTTC	CASSLGQGDEQYF	NA	TRBV5-4	TRBJ2-7	NA
TGTGCCAGCAGCCAGGGGGTAGACGAGCAGTACTTC	CASSQGVDEQYF	few	TRBV25-1	TRBJ2-7	TRBD1
TGTGCCAGCAGCTTATTCAGGGGTGGCGGCAATCAGCCCCAGCATTTT	CASSLFRGGGNQPQHF	NA	TRBV7-6	TRBJ1-5	NA
TGTGCCAGCAGTCCCCAGACTAGCGGGACTTACGGGCAGTACTTC	CASSPQTSGTYGQYF	NA	TRBV25-1	TRBJ2-7	TRBD2
TGTGCCAGCAGCCCCACTACCTCACTAGCGGGACCCACAGATACGCAGTATTTT	CASSPTTSLAGPTDTQYF	NA	TRBV9	TRBJ2-3	TRBD2
TGTGCCAGCAGCTACCTTGGGGGGCTTGGAAACACCATATATTTT	CASSYLGGLGNTIYF	NA	TRBV7-2	TRBJ1-3	NA
TGCAGCGTAGAAACTAGCGGGCAAAGCTCCTACAATGAGCAGTTCTTC	CSVETSGQSSYNEQFF	NA	TRBV29-1	TRBJ2-1	TRBD2
TGTGCCAGCAGACCGACTAGCGGGAGTTTCAACGAGCAGTACTTC	CASRPTSGSFNEQYF	NA	TRBV7-2	TRBJ2-7	TRBD2
TGTGCCAGCAACCAAACCTCCCCCATCTATGGCTACACCTTC	CASNQTSPIYGYTF	NA	TRBV11-3	TRBJ1-2	NA
TGTGCCAGCAGTGAGCGGACAGGGGGCTACAATGAGCAGTTCTTC	CASSERTGGYNEQFF	once	TRBV2	TRBJ2-1	TRBD1
TGTGCCAGCTCACCAGAGGAAGATACGCAGTATTTT	CASSPEEDTQYF	NA	TRBV18	TRBJ2-3	NA
TGTGCCAGCAGCGCGACAGGGGGCAGAAATCAGCCCCAGCATTTT	CASSATGGRNQPQHF	NA	TRBV25-1	TRBJ1-5	TRBD1
TGTGCCAGCAGCCTAGCGGGTTCGGGTGGCTACACCTTC	CASSLAGSGGYTF	NA	TRBV7-2	TRBJ1-2	NA
TGTGCCAGTAGTATAGCTCTAGCCCAAACCCAGTACTTC	CASSIALAQTQYF	NA	TRBV19	TRBJ2-5	NA